Listed below are T cell receptor beta chains from one sample, sequenced in a study of blood T cell repertoires in COVID-19. This table comes from immunoSEQ multiplex PCR, and its TCRdb copy is limited to in-frame clones, with some not included. The data hold 40,000 or so clones, with around four fifths observed a single time. The material sequenced was peripheral blood. These receptors all stem from a man aged 55 to 70 with COVID-19, enrolled during active disease. Each CDR3 is given with its conserved first and last residue. The order of the fields is J gene, D gene, clone size, V gene, CDR3 length, CDR3 protein, CDR3 DNA. The D gene is left open where the match is weak. Not all rows give a size; the values are once, few, many and, for expanded clones, a class.

TRBJ1-1,.,.,TRBV9,15,CASSARTVGSSEAFF,TGTGCCAGCAGCGCCCGGACAGTTGGTTCTTCTGAAGCTTTCTTT
TRBJ1-1,.,.,TRBV7-8,15,CASALGSGLGVEAFF,TGTGCCAGCGCTCTCGGGAGCGGGTTGGGGGTTGAAGCTTTCTTT
TRBJ1-2,.,.,TRBV28,12,CASSLSGYGYTF,TGTGCCAGCAGTTTAAGCGGGTATGGCTACACCTTC
TRBJ1-4,.,.,TRBV19,12,CASQRRGEKLFF,TGTGCCAGCCAGCGTCGAGGGGAAAAACTGTTTTTT
TRBJ1-3,.,.,TRBV10-3,15,CAISEPRGSGNTIYF,TGTGCCATCAGTGAACCCAGAGGATCTGGAAACACCATATATTTT
TRBJ2-1,.,.,TRBV7-9,14,CASSFGLDHNEQFF,TGTGCCAGCAGCTTCGGACTTGATCACAATGAGCAGTTCTTC
TRBJ2-7,TRBD2,.,TRBV7-8,15,CASSTGTSGAYEQYF,TGTGCCAGCAGCACCGGGACTAGCGGGGCCTACGAGCAGTACTTC
TRBJ1-6,.,once,TRBV7-2,14,CASSFGLTNSPLHF,TGTGCCAGCAGCTTCGGACTGACTAATTCACCCCTCCACTTT
TRBJ1-1,.,.,TRBV29-1,11,CSAISTFEAFF,TGCAGCGCCATTTCGACATTTGAAGCTTTCTTT
TRBJ2-5,.,.,TRBV7-9,15,CASSLGGLKGETQYF,TGTGCCAGCAGCTTGGGAGGTTTGAAGGGTGAGACCCAGTACTTC
TRBJ2-7,TRBD1,.,TRBV10-1,16,CAIRQGNTFSSYEQYF,TGCGCCATCAGACAGGGTAATACTTTTAGCTCCTACGAGCAGTACTTC
TRBJ1-1,.,.,TRBV28,12,CASFTANTEAFF,TGTGCCAGTTTTACAGCGAACACTGAAGCTTTCTTT
TRBJ2-5,.,.,TRBV24-1,14,CATRAAARDGTQYF,TGTGCCACCAGGGCGGCGGCGAGGGATGGGACCCAGTACTTC
TRBJ2-1,.,few,TRBV28,11,CASSSEDEQFF,TGTGCCAGCAGCTCAGAGGATGAGCAGTTCTTC
TRBJ1-1,.,medium-sized,TRBV6-2/TRBV6-3,15,CASSGGTGSGTEAFF,TGTGCCAGCAGTGGGGGGACGGGCTCGGGCACTGAAGCTTTCTTT
TRBJ1-2,.,.,TRBV6-1,15,CASSEFDGANYGYTF,TGTGCCAGCAGTGAATTTGACGGAGCTAACTATGGCTACACCTTC
TRBJ2-7,.,once,TRBV7-9,11,CASSFQGEQYF,TGTGCCAGCAGCTTTCAGGGAGAGCAGTACTTC
TRBJ1-3,.,.,TRBV6-1,16,CASSERSAGSGNTIYF,TGTGCCAGCAGTGAGAGATCCGCGGGATCTGGAAACACCATATATTTT
TRBJ1-3,.,.,TRBV5-4,16,CASSDGTQSSGNTIYF,TGTGCCAGCAGCGACGGGACACAGAGCTCTGGAAACACCATATATTTT
TRBJ1-1,.,few,TRBV27,13,CASSVYSNTEAFF,TGTGCCAGCAGTGTATACAGCAACACTGAAGCTTTCTTT
TRBJ1-2,.,.,TRBV28,12,CASSGQLYGYTF,TGTGCCAGCAGTGGACAGCTCTATGGCTACACCTTC
TRBJ2-1,.,.,TRBV5-1,14,CASSNARDSGEQFF,TGCGCCAGCAGTAACGCCAGGGATAGTGGTGAGCAGTTCTTC
TRBJ1-2,.,few,TRBV29-1,13,CSVEGGTPYGYTF,TGCAGCGTTGAAGGTGGGACACCTTATGGCTACACCTTC
TRBJ1-3,.,.,TRBV3-1/TRBV3-2,17,CASSQGGGFFSGNTIYF,TGTGCCAGCAGCCAAGGGGGAGGGTTCTTCTCTGGAAACACCATATATTTT
TRBJ1-6,.,.,TRBV3-1/TRBV3-2,13,CASSQRGNSPLHF,TGTGCCAGCAGCCAAAGGGGAAATTCACCCCTCCACTTT
TRBJ2-7,.,.,TRBV30,17,CAWRRSLGRDRAYEQYF,TGTGCCTGGAGGAGGAGTCTCGGCAGAGACAGAGCCTACGAGCAGTACTTC
TRBJ2-2,.,once,TRBV21-1,18,CASSKGGREGSNTGELFF,TGTGCCAGCAGCAAAGGCGGACGGGAAGGTTCGAACACCGGGGAGCTGTTTTTT
TRBJ1-5,.,.,TRBV6-6,14,CASRGDSRNQPQHF,TGTGCCAGCAGGGGCGACAGTCGCAATCAGCCCCAGCATTTT
TRBJ1-2,.,once,TRBV6-5,13,CASRASGNYGYTF,TGTGCCAGCAGGGCCTCAGGGAACTATGGCTACACCTTC
TRBJ1-1,TRBD1,.,TRBV12-3/TRBV12-4,13,CASRWTGGTEAFF,TGTGCCAGCAGGTGGACAGGGGGCACTGAAGCTTTCTTT
TRBJ1-5,.,.,TRBV7-9,14,CASSLAAGNQPQHF,TGTGCCAGCAGCTTAGCGGCAGGCAATCAGCCCCAGCATTTT
TRBJ2-7,.,.,TRBV19,18,CASSSILYGTSFRDEQYF,TGTGCCAGTAGTAGTATCCTGTACGGGACAAGTTTCAGGGACGAGCAGTACTTC
TRBJ2-7,TRBD2,.,TRBV6-2/TRBV6-3,18,CASSFTPTSGYRSYEQYF,TGTGCCAGCAGCTTTACCCCGACTAGCGGCTACCGCTCCTACGAGCAGTACTTC